Listed below are T cell receptor beta chains from one sample, sequenced in a study of T cells in Graves' hyperthyroidism and ophthalmopathy. Via MiXCR, TCRdb re-called the multiplex PCR reads, giving one row per CDR3 protein. This table has 620,000 or so distinct CDR3 sequences, about 14% appearing once. The sequenced sample consisted of blood. The receptors come from a woman in her 50s with Graves' ophthalmopathy. Each CDR3 is given with its conserved first and last residue. The D gene is left open where the match is weak. Size tells how often a clone was seen (once, few, many) or the class of an expanded clone, and some rows leave it out.

TRBJ1-6 TRBV18 many - CASSLSGAINSPLHF TGTGCCAGCTCATTATCCGGGGCCATTAATTCACCCCTCCACTTT
TRBJ2-1 TRBV27 many - CASSLSGPYNEQFF TGTGCCAGCTCACTATCGGGGCCGTACAATGAGCAGTTCTTC
TRBJ2-2 TRBV28 many - CASRSSYRAGGELFF TGTGCCAGCAGATCATCCTACAGGGCCGGCGGGGAGCTGTTTTTT
TRBJ2-1 TRBV27 few - CASSFRAGNYNEQFF TGTGCCAGCAGTTTTAGGGCAGGGAATTACAATGAGCAGTTCTTC
TRBJ2-1 TRBV25-1 - - CASSALAGTYNEQFF TGTGCCAGCAGTGCCCTTGCGGGAACCTACAATGAGCAGTTCTTC
TRBJ2-3 TRBV9 few - CASSVGVLTSTDTQYF TGTGCCAGCAGCGTAGGGGTCTTAACTAGCACAGATACGCAGTATTTT
TRBJ2-2 TRBV29-1 many TRBD1 CSPVPGQGAIPVNTGELFF TGCAGCCCGGTCCCGGGACAGGGGGCGATTCCGGTAAACACCGGGGAGCTGTTTTTT
TRBJ1-1 TRBV20-1 many - CSARARRTEAFF TGCAGTGCCCGGGCCCGTAGAACTGAAGCTTTCTTT
TRBJ1-1 TRBV11-2 many - CASSFLGLEAFF TGTGCCAGCAGCTTTTTGGGTCTCGAAGCTTTCTTT
TRBJ1-1 TRBV20-1 - TRBD1 CSARDRGGFTEAFF TGCAGTGCCAGGGACAGGGGTGGTTTCACTGAAGCTTTCTTT
TRBJ2-1 TRBV13 few - CASSSRDLGLGNWSNEQFF TGTGCCAGCAGCTCGCGGGATCTAGGACTGGGCAATTGGAGCAATGAGCAGTTCTTC
TRBJ2-7 TRBV28 many TRBD1 CASSFSDRVRVEQYF TGTGCCAGCAGTTTTTCAGACAGGGTGAGAGTCGAGCAGTACTTC
TRBJ1-3 TRBV4-1 few - CASSKYSTEGTYSGNTIYF TGCGCCAGCAGCAAGTACTCTACAGAGGGTACCTACTCTGGAAACACCATATATTTT
TRBJ2-2 TRBV20-1 - TRBD2 CSAPLWREGPGELFF TGCAGTGCTCCTCTTTGGCGGGAGGGCCCCGGGGAGCTGTTTTTT
TRBJ1-5 TRBV19 many - CASSITASNQPQHF TGTGCCAGTAGTATAACCGCTAGCAATCAGCCCCAGCATTTT
TRBJ1-6 TRBV19 - TRBD1 CASTTTGVVNSPLHF TGTGCCAGTACCACGACAGGGGTTGTGAACTCACCCCTCCACTTT
TRBJ2-1 TRBV7-9 many - CASSSQDRTYNEQFF TGTGCCAGCAGCTCCCAAGACAGGACCTACAATGAGCAGTTCTTC
TRBJ1-5 TRBV20-1 few - CSALGRSDNQPQHF TGCAGTGCCCTGGGGCGGTCGGACAATCAGCCCCAGCATTTT
TRBJ2-2 TRBV3-1 few - CASSQDVGARTGELFF TGTGCCAGCAGCCAAGATGTAGGGGCGCGCACCGGGGAGCTGTTTTTT
TRBJ2-1 TRBV20-1 many TRBD2 CSASDLERGSYEQFF TGCAGTGCTAGTGATCTCGAGCGGGGCTCTTATGAGCAGTTCTTC
TRBJ2-5 TRBV24-1 few TRBD1 CATGNRGIETQYF TGTGCCACCGGTAACAGGGGGATAGAGACCCAGTACTTC
TRBJ1-3 TRBV28 many - CASSGRRLLRGNTIYF TGTGCCAGCAGCGGACGGCGTCTGTTAAGAGGAAACACCATATATTTT
TRBJ2-1 TRBV24-1 few TRBD2 CATSEPSGISYNEQFF TGTGCCACCAGTGAACCAAGCGGGATCTCCTACAATGAGCAGTTCTTC
TRBJ1-2 TRBV7-9 many - CASSTDYGYTF TGTGCCAGCAGCACAGACTATGGCTACACCTTC
TRBJ2-5 TRBV19 few - CASSPSWGGDRTQYF TGTGCCAGTAGTCCTAGCTGGGGCGGAGACAGGACCCAGTACTTC
TRBJ2-7 TRBV30 many TRBD1 CAWAGGQGLHEQYF TGTGCCTGGGCGGGGGGACAGGGGTTACACGAGCAGTACTTC
TRBJ2-1 TRBV6-1 few TRBD2 CAGRSTTSGSFNEQFF TGTGCCGGCCGATCCACCACTAGCGGGAGTTTCAATGAGCAGTTCTTC
TRBJ2-7 TRBV9 - - CASSFRDGYEQYF TGTGCCAGCAGCTTCCGGGACGGATACGAGCAGTACTTC
TRBJ2-2 TRBV30 many TRBD2 CAWKIAGANTGELFF TGTGCCTGGAAGATAGCGGGGGCGAACACCGGGGAGCTGTTTTTT
TRBJ2-2 TRBV7-3 few - CASSLTHNTGELFF TGTGCCAGCAGCTTAACTCATAACACCGGGGAGCTGTTTTTT
TRBJ1-5 TRBV20-1 many - CSASKSGVAQPQHF TGCAGTGCTAGTAAGTCCGGGGTGGCTCAGCCCCAGCATTTT
TRBJ2-7 TRBV14 - - CASSQVGAFDEQYF TGTGCCAGCAGCCAAGTCGGGGCCTTCGACGAGCAGTACTTC
TRBJ1-1 TRBV28 many - CASRPHSGITEAFF TGTGCCAGCAGGCCCCATTCGGGGATCACTGAAGCTTTCTTT
TRBJ2-1 TRBV20-1 many TRBD2 CSARATGLAGPEQFF TGCAGTGCTAGAGCTACGGGACTAGCGGGGCCGGAGCAGTTCTTC
TRBJ1-2 TRBV7-9 few - CASSLAQGWGYTF TGTGCCAGCAGCTTAGCACAGGGCTGGGGCTACACCTTC
TRBJ1-1 TRBV4-3 - - CASSREVRNTEAFF TGCGCCAGCAGCCGGGAGGTGAGGAACACTGAAGCTTTCTTT
TRBJ2-7 TRBV29-1 - TRBD2 CSVAPLAGKTYEQYF TGCAGCGTCGCCCCACTAGCGGGAAAAACCTACGAGCAGTACTTC
TRBJ2-1 TRBV7-9 many - CASSLSRGQYNEQFF TGTGCCAGCAGCCTGAGTCGTGGCCAATACAATGAGCAGTTCTTC
TRBJ1-2 TRBV4-3 - - CASSQQGSNGYTF TGCGCCAGCAGCCAACAGGGGAGTAATGGCTACACCTTC
TRBJ2-5 TRBV6-2/TRBV6-3 few - CASSYSGLQETQYF TGTGCCAGCAGTTACTCGGGCCTACAAGAGACCCAGTACTTC
TRBJ2-2 TRBV28 many - CASSPRQNTGELFF TGTGCCAGCAGCCCTAGACAGAACACCGGGGAGCTGTTTTTT
TRBJ2-5 TRBV7-2 many TRBD2 CASSPRLAGSETQYF TGTGCCAGCAGCCCAAGGTTAGCGGGGTCGGAGACCCAGTACTTC
TRBJ2-5 TRBV5-1 few - CASSFQAREETQYF TGCGCCAGCAGCTTCCAGGCCCGTGAAGAGACCCAGTACTTC
TRBJ2-1 TRBV2 few TRBD2 CASSDASGRANEQFF TGTGCCAGCAGTGATGCGAGCGGGAGGGCTAATGAGCAGTTCTTC
TRBJ2-5 TRBV11-2 many TRBD2 CASSSTTSNQETQYF TGTGCCAGCAGCTCGACGACTAGCAACCAAGAGACCCAGTACTTC
TRBJ2-5 TRBV6-1 - TRBD2 CASKTSGSLETQYF TGTGCCAGCAAGACTAGCGGGAGTTTGGAGACCCAGTACTTC
TRBJ1-2 TRBV19 - TRBD1 CASSIGWTGQANYGYTF TGTGCCAGTAGTATCGGGTGGACAGGGCAAGCTAACTATGGCTACACCTTC
TRBJ2-2 TRBV20-1 many TRBD1 CSATDRGLDSGELFF TGCAGTGCAACCGACAGGGGGCTAGATTCCGGGGAGCTGTTTTTT
TRBJ1-2 TRBV30 - - CAWTLVGSKEGYTF TGTGCCTGGACCCTCGTGGGCAGCAAGGAAGGCTACACCTTC
TRBJ2-1 TRBV20-1 many - CSAPRTNEQFF TGCAGTGCTCCCAGGACTAATGAGCAGTTCTTC
TRBJ2-7 TRBV7-6 - TRBD1 CASSFHDRGAYEQYF TGTGCCAGCAGCTTTCATGACAGGGGGGCCTACGAGCAGTACTTC
TRBJ2-7 TRBV27 many TRBD1 CASSLSRGPVPYEQYF TGTGCCAGCAGTTTATCGAGGGGGCCTGTACCCTACGAGCAGTACTTC
TRBJ2-3 TRBV5-1 few TRBD2 CASSQLTGGGPKYF TGCGCCAGCAGCCAATTGACCGGGGGAGGGCCCAAGTATTTT
TRBJ2-1 TRBV13 many - CASSLGAPTRPGWQFF TGTGCCAGCAGCTTAGGCGCTCCAACCCGCCCTGGGTGGCAGTTCTTC
TRBJ2-7 TRBV7-2 many - CASSLLEAVEQYF TGTGCCAGCAGCTTACTAGAAGCTGTGGAGCAGTACTTC
TRBJ2-5 TRBV18 many TRBD1 CASSPGTGLETQYF TGTGCCAGCTCCCCCGGGACAGGGTTGGAGACCCAGTACTTC
TRBJ1-4 TRBV7-2 many TRBD1 CASTLGGGYEKLFF TGTGCCAGCACCCTAGGGGGCGGGTATGAAAAACTGTTTTTT
TRBJ2-2 TRBV6-2/TRBV6-3 many TRBD2 CASSSNSMGLKNTGELFF TGTGCCAGCAGTTCAAACTCGATGGGACTAAAGAACACCGGGGAGCTGTTTTTT
TRBJ2-5 TRBV9 - - CASSVGQNQETQYF TGTGCCAGCAGCGTAGGACAAAACCAAGAGACCCAGTACTTC
TRBJ2-2 TRBV9 few - CASSVRAGELFF TGTGCCAGCAGCGTTAGGGCCGGGGAGCTGTTTTTT